The clone carrying this T cell receptor beta chain was seen a handful of times. The target antigen is unknown. PCR was performed using 60 Vbeta and 13 Jbeta primers. Clones were read by immunoSEQ multiplex PCR, and TCRdb kept only the in-frame ones, dropping some. The sample holds roughly 240,000 clones; more than 75% are singletons and the top ten take 5% to 6.5%. This record comes from a study of cytomegalovirus exposure and HLA in healthy donors. Study as a whole: As an earlier analysis found, around 170 million T cells yielded 100 million to 130 million unique TCR beta sequences. Study results and caveats: Analyzed later, most CMV-associated TCR beta chains appeared HLA-restricted. A further, later analysis showed that HLA-associated TCR beta chains (compared with equally common others) were more clonally expanded. In a later analysis, approximately 15,000 TCR beta sequences were associated with HLA alleles at 0.05 false discovery rate.

In germline, CDR1 is MGHRA, CDR2 YSYEKL. CDR3 length equals 15 residues. V shed 1 base and J shed 2 bases, with 11 bases lying between them. Source material: PBMCs. The sequence derives from a woman aged 40 to 50 in good health and CMV-seropositive. The chain recombines TRBV4-1 with TRBJ1-2; possible D gene TRBD1, 6 bases. The CDR3 loop reads CASSQGSGTNYGYTF. CDR3 sequence (DNA): TGCGCCAGCAGCCAAGGGTCAGGGACAAACTATGGCTACACCTTC.